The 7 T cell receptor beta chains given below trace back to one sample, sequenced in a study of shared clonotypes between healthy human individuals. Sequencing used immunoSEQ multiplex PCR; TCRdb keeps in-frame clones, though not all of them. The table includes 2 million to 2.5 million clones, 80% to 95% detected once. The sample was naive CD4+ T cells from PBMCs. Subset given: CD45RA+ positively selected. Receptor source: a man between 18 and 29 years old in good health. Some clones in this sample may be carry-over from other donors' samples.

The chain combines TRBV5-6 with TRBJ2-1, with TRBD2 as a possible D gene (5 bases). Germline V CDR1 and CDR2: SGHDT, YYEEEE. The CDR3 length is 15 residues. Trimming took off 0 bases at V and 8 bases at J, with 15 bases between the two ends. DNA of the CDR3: TGTGCCAGCAGCTTGGCCGACCGGAGGCGTTATGAGCAGTTCTTC. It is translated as CASSLADRRRYEQFF.

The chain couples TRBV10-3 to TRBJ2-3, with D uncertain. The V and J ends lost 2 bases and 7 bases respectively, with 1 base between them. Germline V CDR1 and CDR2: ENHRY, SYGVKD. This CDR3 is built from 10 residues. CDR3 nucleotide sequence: TGTGCCATCAGTGAGAATACGCAGTATTTT. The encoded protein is CAISENTQYF.

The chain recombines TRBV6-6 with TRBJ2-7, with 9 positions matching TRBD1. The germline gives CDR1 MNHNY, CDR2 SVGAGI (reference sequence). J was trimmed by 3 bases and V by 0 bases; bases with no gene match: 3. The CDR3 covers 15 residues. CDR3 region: CASSYSGDRVYEQYF. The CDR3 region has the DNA TGTGCCAGCAGTTACTCGGGGGACAGGGTCTACGAGCAGTACTTC.

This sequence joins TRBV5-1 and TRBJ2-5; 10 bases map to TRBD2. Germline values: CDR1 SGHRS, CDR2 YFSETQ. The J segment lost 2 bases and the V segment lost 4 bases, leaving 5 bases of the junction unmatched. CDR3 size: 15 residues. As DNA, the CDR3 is TGCGCCAGCAGCGGATTAGCGGGAGGTCAAGAGACCCAGTACTTC. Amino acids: CASSGLAGGQETQYF.

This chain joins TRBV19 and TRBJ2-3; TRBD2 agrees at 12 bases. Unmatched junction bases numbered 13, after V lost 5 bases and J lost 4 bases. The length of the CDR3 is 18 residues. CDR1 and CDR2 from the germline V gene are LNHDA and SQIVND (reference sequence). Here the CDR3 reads CASSPPRASGRAADTQYF. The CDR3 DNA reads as TGTGCCAGTAGTCCGCCCCGGGCTAGCGGGAGGGCCGCAGATACGCAGTATTTT.

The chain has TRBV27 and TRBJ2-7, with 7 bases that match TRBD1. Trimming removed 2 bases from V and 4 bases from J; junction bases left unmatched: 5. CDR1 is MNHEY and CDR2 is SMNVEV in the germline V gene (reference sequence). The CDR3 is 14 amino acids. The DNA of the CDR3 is TGTGCCAGCAGTTTAAAGGGGGCTGTATACGAGCAGTACTTC. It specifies CASSLKGAVYEQYF.

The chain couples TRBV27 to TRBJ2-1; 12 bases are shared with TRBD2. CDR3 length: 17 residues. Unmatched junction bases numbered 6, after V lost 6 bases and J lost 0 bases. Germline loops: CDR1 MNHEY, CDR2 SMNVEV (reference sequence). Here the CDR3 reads CASRQLAGGPSYNEQFF. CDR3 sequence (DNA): TGTGCCAGCAGGCAACTAGCGGGAGGACCCTCCTACAATGAGCAGTTCTTC.